The 28 T cell receptor beta chains listed next were all sequenced from one sample in a study of cytomegalovirus exposure and HLA in healthy donors. The PCR ran on 60 Vbeta and 13 Jbeta primers. This table comes from immunoSEQ multiplex PCR, and its TCRdb copy is limited to in-frame clones, with some not included. The table includes about 150,000 clones, about 68% detected once. The specimen sequenced was PBMCs. The source of these receptors is a human donor in good health.

The gene calls are TRBV5-1 and TRBJ2-2, with D tentatively TRBD1 (5 bases). Per germline, CDR1 SGHRS and CDR2 YFSETQ. This CDR3 is 14 amino acids long. The V end was cut by 4 bases, the J end by 1 base, with 8 bases between. CDR3: CASSPTENTGELFF. As DNA, the CDR3 is TGCGCCAGCAGCCCGACAGAGAACACCGGGGAGCTGTTTTTT.

In this sample, this clone turned up a few times. This sequence joins TRBV7-9 and TRBJ1-4; 10 bases agree with TRBD1. This CDR3 contains 17 residues. V shed 1 base, J shed 6 bases, and the junction held 8 bases outside the gene matches. CDR1 is SEHNR and CDR2 is FQNEAQ in the germline V gene (reference sequence). This CDR3 is CASSLDRPGTGDEKLFF. CDR3 sequence (DNA): TGTGCCAGCAGCTTAGATCGGCCCGGGACAGGGGATGAAAAACTGTTTTTT.

The chain has TRBV4-3 and TRBJ2-7; 9 nucleotides match TRBD2. The CDR3 extends over 15 amino acids. Trimming removed 1 base from V and 6 bases from J; junction bases left unmatched: 7. CDR1 is LGHNA, CDR2 YSLEER, per germline. CDR3 amino acids: CASSQAGGRAFEQYF. CDR3 bases: TGCGCCAGCAGCCAAGCTGGCGGGAGGGCCTTCGAGCAGTACTTC.

V and J are TRBV5-5 and TRBJ2-1; D is perhaps TRBD1 (5 bases). The V end was cut by 1 base, the J end by 4 bases, with 9 bases between. The CDR3 has 14 residues. Germline-derived CDR1 and CDR2 are SGHKS and YYEKEE (reference sequence). The CDR3 spells CASSLPPGYNEQFF. CDR3 sequence (DNA): TGTGCCAGCAGCTTGCCCCCAGGGTACAATGAGCAGTTCTTC.

The chain recombines TRBV7-9 with TRBJ2-1; 13 bases fit TRBD2. This CDR3 comprises 17 residues. Trimming took 5 bases from V and 6 from J; bases not matched to a gene: 10. The germline V gene has CDR1 SEHNR and CDR2 FQNEAQ (reference sequence). CDR3 coding DNA: TGTGCCAGCAGCGTCCGGACTAGCGGGAGTTTCAGCAATGAGCAGTTCTTC. Its translation is CASSVRTSGSFSNEQFF.

A single count supports this clone. This sequence joins TRBV5-1 and TRBJ2-7; 11 bases are shared with TRBD2. From germline, CDR1 is SGHRS and CDR2 YFSETQ. CDR3 length equals 16 residues. Trimming removed 3 bases from V and 7 bases from J; junction bases left unmatched: 12. This CDR3 reads CASSWGSGRALSEQYF. Here the CDR3 DNA reads TGCGCCAGCAGCTGGGGTAGCGGGAGGGCCTTGAGTGAGCAGTACTTC.

For this clone: Other DNA sequences within the sample encode an identical CDR3. This chain uses TRBV28 with TRBJ2-5; 7 bases match TRBD2. Trimming at V came to 3 bases and at J to 5 bases, leaving 9 bases not matched to a gene. The CDR3 contains 15 residues. Germline V lookup: CDR1 MDHEN, CDR2 SYDVKM. The CDR3 is CASSLGGRGSETQYF. The CDR3 DNA reads as TGTGCCAGCAGTTTGGGAGGGAGGGGTTCGGAGACCCAGTACTTC.

The chain has TRBV6-5 and TRBJ2-7, with 7 nucleotides matching TRBD2. CDR1 is MNHEY, CDR2 SVGAGI, per germline. This CDR3 spans 15 amino acids. V gave up 0 bases and J gave up 4 bases; unmatched junction bases: 6. CDR3 nucleotides: TGTGCCAGCAGTTACTCCGGCGGGGGAACATACGAGCAGTACTTC. It specifies CASSYSGGGTYEQYF.

The chain joins TRBV27 to TRBJ2-7; 11 bases fit TRBD2. There are 19 residues in the CDR3. Trimming took 6 bases from V and 0 from J; bases not matched to a gene: 16. Germline V lookup: CDR1 MNHEY, CDR2 SMNVEV (reference sequence). The CDR3: CASRIKPGTSGSGSYEQYF. The CDR3 coding sequence is TGTGCCAGCAGGATCAAACCCGGGACTAGCGGATCCGGCTCCTACGAGCAGTACTTC.

In the case of this clone: Other DNA sequences within the sample encode an identical CDR3. The chain links TRBV18 to TRBJ1-5; D is undetermined. The CDR3 extends over 15 amino acids. Germline V gene lookup returns CDR1 KGHSH and CDR2 LQKENI. Trimming took 3 bases from V and 1 from J, leaving 10 bases between them. The CDR3 DNA reads as TGTGCCAGCTCACCGGCCGGGAACAGCAATCAGCCCCAGCATTTT. Translating gives CASSPAGNSNQPQHF.

Comment on this clone: Additional DNA sequences in this sample encode the identical CDR3. The chain joins TRBV7-2 to TRBJ2-5; D may be TRBD2 (5 bases). From germline, CDR1 is SGHTA and CDR2 FQGNSA. V was pared by 1 base and J by 4 bases, with 7 bases between. This CDR3 contains 13 residues. In nucleotides, the CDR3 is TGTGCCAGCAGCTTAGGAGGGTTAGAGACCCAGTACTTC. Amino acid sequence: CASSLGGLETQYF.

This clone was counted a few times. The rearrangement uses TRBV5-4 and TRBJ2-7; 7 bases align to TRBD1. V lost 3 bases to trimming and J lost 6 bases; unmatched junction nucleotides: 12. CDR3 length: 15 residues. Germline lookup yields CDR1 SGHNT and CDR2 YYREEE (reference sequence). The DNA of the CDR3 is TGTGCCAGCAGCTCGTCAGGGGGACCTACCAGCGAGCAGTACTTC. It translates to CASSSSGGPTSEQYF.

The chain joins TRBV10-3 to TRBJ2-3; D is possibly TRBD1 (6 bases). CDR3 length equals 17 residues. Trimming took off 6 bases at V and 0 bases at J, with 19 bases between the two ends. The germline V gene encodes CDR1 ENHRY and CDR2 SYGVKD. CDR3 protein: CAISVGPVGGSTDTQYF. CDR3 sequence (DNA): TGTGCCATCAGCGTGGGTCCGGTAGGGGGTAGCACAGATACGCAGTATTTT.

The CDR3 region has the DNA TGTGCCACCAGCAGTACGAGCTCCTACAATGAGCAGTTCTTC. Its translation: CATSSTSSYNEQFF. The J gene is TRBJ2-1, the V gene TRBV15, with D hard to call. CDR1 and CDR2 from the germline V gene are LNHNV and YYDKDF (reference sequence). Between the trimmed V and J ends, which lost 3 bases and 0 bases, there was a span of 6 bases. The CDR3 contains 14 residues. Full variable domain (remainder filled in from reference TRBV15 and TRBJ2-1): DAMVIQNPRYQVTQFGKPVTLSCSQTLNHNVMYWYQQKSSQAPKLLFHYYDKDFNNEADTPDNFQSRRPNTSFCFLDIRSPGLGDTAMYLCATSSTSSYNEQFFGPGTRLTVL.

This sequence joins TRBV29-1 and TRBJ2-3; 14 nucleotides agree with TRBD2. The CDR3 has 15 residues. Germline trimming cut 7 bases from V and 6 bases from J; bases unmatched to any gene: 9. Germline CDR1 is SQVTM and CDR2 is ANQGSEA. Here the CDR3 reads CSGAGTSGSGDTQYF. CDR3 DNA sequence: TGCAGCGGTGCCGGGACTAGCGGGAGCGGGGATACGCAGTATTTT.

The rearrangement joins TRBV11-3 to TRBJ2-1; weak D call: TRBD1 (6 bases). Germline values: CDR1 SGHNT, CDR2 YENEEA. This CDR3 contains 14 residues. V dropped 0 bases and J dropped 8 bases, with 11 bases sitting between them. The CDR3 here is CASSLEGRGHEQFF. The CDR3 DNA reads as TGTGCCAGCAGCTTAGAGGGCAGGGGCCATGAGCAGTTCTTC.

The chain's CDR3 is CASSLNPGGEEKLFF. CDR3 nucleotides: TGTGCCAGCAGCTTAAACCCCGGCGGGGAGGAAAAACTGTTTTTT. The chain carries TRBV7-9 and TRBJ1-4; D gene unclear. The germline gives CDR1 SEHNR, CDR2 FQNEAQ (reference sequence). V lost 2 bases and J lost 8, with 15 bases in between. The CDR3 loop spans 15 amino acids.

The chain uses TRBV7-3 and TRBJ2-3; D perhaps matches TRBD2 (5 bases). CDR1 and CDR2 from the germline V gene are SGHTA and FQGTGA. V shed 5 bases and J shed 3 bases, with 9 bases lying between them. The CDR3 length is 13 residues. CDR3 sequence reads: CASSGSGTDTQYF. The DNA of the CDR3 is TGTGCCAGCAGCGGGAGTGGTACAGATACGCAGTATTTT.

This clone appeared a single time. Other DNA sequences in the same sample also yield this CDR3. The rearrangement links TRBV6-5 to TRBJ2-2; no definite D call. CDR3 length equals 12 residues. V lost 0 bases, J lost 7 bases, and 3 bases lay in between. The V gene's germline CDR1 is MNHEY and CDR2 SVGAGI. The CDR3 DNA follows: TGTGCCAGCAGTTACTCCAACGGGGAGCTGTTTTTT. This codes for CASSYSNGELFF.

The chain has TRBV18 and TRBJ2-5; D is undetermined. The CDR3 is 14 residues long. Trimming left V 3 bases short and J 1 base short, with 9 bases between. CDR1 is KGHSH and CDR2 is LQKENI in the germline V gene. CDR3 nucleotide sequence: TGTGCCAGCTCACCTCTGGGCATCCAAGAGACCCAGTACTTC. This codes for CASSPLGIQETQYF.

The chain uses TRBV21-1 and TRBJ2-7; whether TRBD1, the table's D call, matches the DNA was not checked. TRBV21-1 is described as a pseudogene. The CDR3 length is 14 residues. CDR3 residues: CASSKPTDTYEQYF. CDR3 nucleotides: TGTGCCAGCAGCAAACCCACTGACACCTACGAGCAGTACTTC.

The chain recombines TRBV28 with TRBJ2-2; TRBD1 agrees at 7 bases. J was trimmed by 7 bases and V by 7 bases; bases with no gene match: 9. In germline, CDR1 is MDHEN, CDR2 SYDVKM. The length of the CDR3 is 14 residues. The CDR3 DNA is TGTGCCAGCATTCTACAGGGGTGGGACGGGGAGCTGTTTTTT. Translation gives CASILQGWDGELFF.

This chain links TRBV28 with TRBJ2-1; D might be TRBD2 (7 bases). The CDR3 runs to 15 residues. The ends were cut back, 5 bases at V and 4 bases at J, with 15 bases in the middle. Germline V CDR1 and CDR2: MDHEN, SYDVKM. The DNA of the CDR3 is TGTGCCAGCAGTCCAACCGGGGGGCCATACAATGAGCAGTTCTTC. Residues: CASSPTGGPYNEQFF.

The J gene is TRBJ2-3, the V gene TRBV6-5; the match to TRBD2 covers 13 bases. The CDR3 totals 15 residues. Unmatched junction bases numbered 5, after V lost 8 bases and J lost 3 bases. CDR1 is MNHEY, CDR2 SVGAGI, per germline. The CDR3 sequence: CASRTSGRGTDTQYF. The CDR3 DNA sequence: TGTGCCAGCCGTACTAGCGGGAGGGGGACAGATACGCAGTATTTT.

The chain links TRBV5-1 to TRBJ2-2, with TRBD1 matching over 7 bases. With V trimmed by 2 bases and J by 7 bases, 14 bases remained unmatched. CDR3 length: 17 residues. Germline CDR1 reads SGHRS; CDR2 reads YFSETQ. The CDR3 is CASSLRQGFLSDGELFF. The CDR3 DNA reads TGCGCCAGCAGCTTAAGACAGGGCTTTTTAAGCGACGGGGAGCTGTTTTTT.

A single count supports this clone. The chain is built from TRBV15 and TRBJ1-4, with 10 positions matching TRBD1. The CDR3 sequence is 16 residues long. Germline CDR1 reads LNHNV; CDR2 reads YYDKDF (reference sequence). Unmatched junction bases numbered 7, after V lost 3 bases and J lost 6 bases. The CDR3 region is CATSRGTGARDEKLFF. CDR3 DNA sequence: TGTGCCACCAGCAGGGGGACAGGGGCTCGGGATGAAAAACTGTTTTTT. The entire variable domain, with the rest obtained from reference TRBV15 and TRBJ1-4, is as follows: DAMVIQNPRYQVTQFGKPVTLSCSQTLNHNVMYWYQQKSSQAPKLLFHYYDKDFNNEADTPDNFQSRRPNTSFCFLDIRSPGLGDTAMYLCATSRGTGARDEKLFFGSGTQLSVL.

CDR3 coding DNA: TGTGCCAGCTCAGACAGGGTCGCGTCGTTAGGGGCCAACGTCCTGACTTTC. Its translation is CASSDRVASLGANVLTF. The rearrangement joins TRBV18 to TRBJ2-6, with 7 bases aligning to TRBD1. There are 17 residues in the CDR3. V was clipped by 5 bases and J by 4 bases; unmatched bases: 11. Germline V gives CDR1 KGHSH, CDR2 LQKENI.

Only one count was recorded for this clone. The genes are TRBV29-1 and TRBJ1-4; D gene uncertain. The V and J ends lost 5 bases and 9 bases respectively, with 16 bases between them. Per germline, CDR1 SQVTM and CDR2 ANQGSEA. This CDR3 contains 13 residues. The CDR3 bases are TGCAGCGTTTGGGCCGGCCCCTCGCAAAAACTGTTTTTT. It is translated as CSVWAGPSQKLFF.